This T cell receptor beta chain was captured by sequencing in a study of blood T cell repertoires in COVID-19. Study context: Samples came from the United States, Italy and Spain, spanning acute and convalescent COVID-19. In each case, the material was cDNA or gDNA derived from T cells, B-cell-depleted T cells, or PBMCs.

Germline V gives CDR1 SGHRS, CDR2 YFSETQ. The CDR3 is 15 amino acids. The V and J ends lost 0 bases and 5 bases, in that order; junction bases with no gene match: 0. Concerning this clone: This CDR3 is also generated by other DNA sequences in the sample.

In the source study's methods: Researchers report that nucleated cell counts were estimated from reference gene primer amplification. This table comes from immunoSEQ multiplex PCR, and its TCRdb copy is limited to in-frame clones, with some not included. V and J calls and clone size follow that table, whereas D and trimming were derived from the DNA. There are some 220,000 clones in the sample; roughly 82% occur only once, and about 9% lies in the top ten. The clonotype comes from a man aged 50 or older with active or convalescent COVID-19. The chain is built from TRBV5-1 and TRBJ2-3; 13 nucleotides align to TRBD2. The sequenced sample was peripheral blood. This chain's CDR3 is CASSLGLAGGDTQYF. The CDR3, as DNA: TGCGCCAGCAGCTTGGGACTAGCGGGAGGAGATACGCAGTATTTT.